Below are 22 T cell receptor beta chains sequenced from a single sample in a study of blood T cell repertoires in COVID-19. Assay used: immunoSEQ multiplex PCR; TCRdb lists only in-frame clones, some missing. The sample has roughly 100,000 clones, nearly 90% seen once; the top ten hold approximately 2%. Sequencing was carried out using peripheral blood. The receptors were sampled from a man aged 50-60 years with active COVID-19.

This sequence joins TRBV5-6 and TRBJ2-5; a weak D match, TRBD2 (5 bases). The V gene lost 1 base and the J gene lost 7 bases, with 17 bases spanning the gap. This CDR3 is built from 15 residues. Germline loops: CDR1 SGHDT, CDR2 YYEEEE. CDR3 nucleotides: TGTGCCAGCAGCTTGACTGAGGGTGCCGGGTTGACCCAGTACTTC. Translation: CASSLTEGAGLTQYF.

The V gene is TRBV4-1, the J gene TRBJ1-5, with D possibly matching TRBD1 (5 bases). V was shortened by 2 bases and J by 9 bases, with 20 bases between the two germline ends. The CDR3 extends over 16 amino acids. Germline CDR1 and CDR2: MGHRA and YSYEKL. The CDR3 region is CASSQSPGGRNGPQHF. The CDR3 DNA reads as TGCGCCAGCAGCCAATCCCCGGGGGGGAGAAACGGGCCCCAGCATTTT.

V gene TRBV6-5 combines with J gene TRBJ1-6; tentative D call: TRBD1 (5 bases). The germline CDR1 and CDR2 sequences are MNHEY and SVGAGI. The germline V and J ends were trimmed by 5 bases and 6 bases, with 8 bases remaining between them. This CDR3 spans 13 amino acids. As DNA, the CDR3 is TGTGCCAGCAGTACCCAGGGTAATTCACCCCTCCACTTT. It specifies CASSTQGNSPLHF.

The V call is TRBV27, the J call TRBJ1-2; no reliable D call. There are 15 residues in the CDR3. In germline, CDR1 is MNHEY, CDR2 SMNVEV (reference sequence). V lost 2 bases to trimming and J lost 10 bases, with 20 bases between them. The CDR3 region is CASSLLGRGERPYTF. CDR3 bases: TGTGCCAGCAGTTTACTAGGGCGCGGGGAGCGTCCCTACACCTTC.

In its sample, this clone was seen once. The chain links TRBV5-6 to TRBJ2-5, with 10 bases identical to TRBD1. V was pared by 4 bases and J by 5 bases, with 8 bases of the junction left unmatched. There are 15 residues in the CDR3. The germline gives CDR1 SGHDT, CDR2 YYEEEE. CDR3 protein: CASSVPGQGIETQYF. In DNA, the CDR3 is TGTGCCAGCAGCGTACCGGGACAGGGGATTGAGACCCAGTACTTC.

This chain joins TRBV7-9 and TRBJ1-5; D remains ambiguous. The CDR3 is made up of 12 amino acids. Trimming left V 1 base short and J 6 bases short, with 4 bases between. The germline V gene has CDR1 SEHNR and CDR2 FQNEAQ (reference sequence). The CDR3: CASSLGLQPQHF. In DNA form, the CDR3 reads TGTGCCAGCAGCTTAGGACTTCAGCCCCAGCATTTT.

The V and J genes are TRBV19 and TRBJ2-1; 7 bases are shared with TRBD1. V lost 6 bases to trimming and J lost 0 bases; unmatched junction nucleotides: 2. This CDR3 is built from 14 residues. From germline, CDR1 is LNHDA and CDR2 SQIVND (reference sequence). The CDR3 nucleotides are TGTGCCAGTAGCCGGGACAGCTCCTACAATGAGCAGTTCTTC. It translates to CASSRDSSYNEQFF.

This clone was seen just once. J is TRBJ1-1 and V is TRBV3-1 (or the pseudogene TRBV3-2); 8 nucleotides agree with TRBD1. The CDR3 runs 18 residues. Per the germline V gene, CDR1 is LGHDT and CDR2 is YNNKEL (reference sequence). After removal of 0 bases from V and 4 bases from J, the junction contained 13 bases not matched to a gene. The CDR3 reads CASSQDGSGGLEGTEAFF. CDR3 nucleotide sequence: TGTGCCAGCAGCCAAGATGGGTCAGGGGGCCTAGAGGGCACTGAAGCTTTCTTT.

The V and J genes are TRBV10-1 and TRBJ1-6, with TRBD1 as a possible D gene (6 bases). The germline CDR1 and CDR2 sequences are WNHNN and SYGVQD (reference sequence). Trimming removed 7 bases from V and 9 bases from J, with 28 bases in between. The CDR3 is 18 residues long. CDR3 in DNA: TGCGCCAGCAACCACCCAGTAACAGGGCCGACGTTCTGTTCACCCCTCCACTTT. Protein sequence: CASNHPVTGPTFCSPLHF.

The chain carries TRBV7-3 and TRBJ1-2, with D tentatively TRBD1 (5 bases). The CDR3 extends over 13 amino acids. CDR1 and CDR2 from the germline V gene are SGHTA and FQGTGA. V was pared by 5 bases and J by 6 bases, with 13 bases between. The CDR3 DNA reads as TGTGCCAGCAGCCCAAGCAGGGAAGATGGCTACACCTTC. Protein sequence: CASSPSREDGYTF.

The chain carries TRBV5-1 and TRBJ2-7, with TRBD2 identical over 10 bases. Trimming cost V 4 bases and J 0 bases; bases outside gene matches: 7. The CDR3 is made up of 16 amino acids. The germline CDR1 and CDR2 sequences are SGHRS and YFSETQ. Here the CDR3 DNA reads TGCGCCAGCAGCCCAACCGCTAGCGGGGGCTCCTACGAGCAGTACTTC. This encodes CASSPTASGGSYEQYF.

V gene TRBV2 combines with J gene TRBJ1-1; D ambiguous. V was clipped by 4 bases and J by 1 base, with 10 bases between them. The CDR3 is made up of 14 amino acids. Germline V gene sequence: CDR1 SNHLY, CDR2 FYNNEI. The CDR3 region has the DNA TGTGCCAGCAGTGTTGACACGCGGAACACTGAAGCTTTCTTT. Protein sequence: CASSVDTRNTEAFF.

This chain joins TRBV6-1 and TRBJ1-4, with 9 positions matching TRBD1. CDR1 is MNHNS, CDR2 SASEGT, per germline. The CDR3 consists of 16 residues. The junction had 5 bases not matched to a gene; V was cut back by 4 bases and J by 2 bases. The CDR3 DNA reads TGTGCCAGCAGTGGTGACAGGGGGTGGACTAATGAAAAACTGTTTTTT. Encoded protein: CASSGDRGWTNEKLFF.

The chain recombines TRBV2 with TRBJ1-5; D is perhaps TRBD1 (5 bases). V was cut by 4 bases and J by 2 bases, with 12 bases left in between. The germline CDR1 and CDR2 sequences are SNHLY and FYNNEI. The CDR3 extends over 15 amino acids. The CDR3 DNA is TGTGCCAGCAGTGGACAGAGCACGGGCAATCAGCCCCAGCATTTT. This translates into CASSGQSTGNQPQHF. The full variable domain, rest sourced from reference TRBV2 and TRBJ1-5, is EPEVTQTPSHQVTQMGQEVILRCVPISNHLYFYWYRQILGQKVEFLVSFYNNEISEKSEIFDDQFSVERPDGSNFTLKIRSTKLEDSAMYFCASSGQSTGNQPQHFGDGTRLSIL.

The table lists this clone with a count of one. The chain carries TRBV9 and TRBJ1-2, with unresolved D. Germline V gene sequence: CDR1 SGDLS, CDR2 YYNGEE. The CDR3 has 12 residues. Trimming took off 0 bases at V and 8 bases at J, with 8 bases between the two ends. The CDR3 loop is CASSVGYSGYTF. In DNA, the CDR3 is TGTGCCAGCAGCGTAGGGTACTCCGGCTACACCTTC.

This clone was counted only a few times. V and J are TRBV4-2 and TRBJ2-7; 7 bases are a match to TRBD2. From germline, CDR1 is LGHNA and CDR2 YNFKEQ. The V segment lost 0 bases and the J segment 2 bases; nucleotides outside the gene matches: 4. CDR3 length: 15 amino acids. As DNA, the CDR3 is TGTGCCAGCAGCCAAGAGCGGGGGTCCCCCTACGAGCAGTACTTC. Protein: CASSQERGSPYEQYF.

The table lists this clone with a count of one. This chain joins TRBV7-9 and TRBJ1-1; 8 positions match TRBD1. The J segment lost 2 bases and the V segment lost 1 base, leaving 3 bases of the junction unmatched. Per germline, CDR1 SEHNR and CDR2 FQNEAQ (reference sequence). This CDR3 is 15 amino acids long. Here the CDR3 DNA reads TGTGCCAGCAGCTTAGGGACAGGGTCCAACACTGAAGCTTTCTTT. Amino acids: CASSLGTGSNTEAFF.

This clone occurred once. At one end the junction does not follow the germline gene, possibly because of a read error. CDR3 sequence reads: CASREDGDYGYTF. The CDR3 bases are TGTGCCAGCAGAGAAGACGGAGACTATGGCTACACCTTC. The genes are TRBV6-1 and TRBJ1-2; no firm D call. CDR1 is MNHNS, CDR2 SASEGT, per germline. This CDR3 is 13 amino acids long.

CDR3 coding DNA: TGTGCCAGCAGCCTAGCGGGGGCCTTCTACGAGCAGTACTTC. It translates to CASSLAGAFYEQYF. This sequence joins TRBV6-6 and TRBJ2-7, with TRBD2 identical over 10 bases. Unmatched junction bases numbered 5, after V lost 6 bases and J lost 3 bases. This CDR3 is built from 14 residues. Germline loops: CDR1 MNHNY, CDR2 SVGAGI (reference sequence).

V is TRBV5-4 and J is TRBJ1-2, with TRBD1 as a possible D gene (6 bases). This CDR3 has 14 amino acids. V dropped 6 bases and J dropped 3 bases, with 15 bases sitting between them. Germline V gene lookup returns CDR1 SGHNT and CDR2 YYREEE (reference sequence). As DNA, the CDR3 is TGTGCCAGCACCCTCGGACAGACGGACTATGGCTACACCTTC. Protein product: CASTLGQTDYGYTF.

The chain carries TRBV27 and TRBJ1-4; no firm D call. The V end was cut by 5 bases, the J end by 8 bases, with 9 bases between. This CDR3 region has 12 residues. The germline V gene has CDR1 MNHEY and CDR2 SMNVEV (reference sequence). DNA of the CDR3: TGTGCCAGCAGTCCGGGAGCAGAAAAACTGTTTTTT. This sequence encodes CASSPGAEKLFF.

The chain has TRBV11-3 and TRBJ2-7, with 13 bases identical to TRBD2. Germline V CDR1 and CDR2: SGHNT, YENEEA. The junction had 6 bases not matched to a gene; V was cut back by 5 bases and J by 5 bases. CDR3 size: 15 residues. The CDR3 here is CASSTGLAGLDEQYF. CDR3 in DNA: TGTGCCAGCAGCACGGGACTAGCGGGGTTGGACGAGCAGTACTTC.